The clone carrying this T cell receptor beta chain was picked up a small number of times. No antigen is known for it. One end of the junction fails to match germline, which may point to a read error. The sample comes from a study of OX40 agonist ivuxolimab in advanced cancers. Study information: Patients received intravenous ivuxolimab every 2 weeks at 0.01 to 10 mg/kg.

Sequenced by immunoSEQ multiplex PCR; TCRdb stores in-frame clones only, minus some. The sample comprises 55,000 to 80,000 clones, about 88% of which are singletons, and just under 2.5% rests with the top ten. CDR3 size: 12 residues. Germline values: CDR1 MNHEY, CDR2 SVGAGI. Regarding the study as a whole: Expanded peripheral T cell antigen specificity was not determined.

The chain couples TRBV6-5 to TRBJ1-5; TRBD1 aligns across 8 bases. Sequencing used CD4+ or CD8+ T cells sorted from blood, obtained in a trial of the OX40 agonist ivuxolimab. This receptor was taken from an adult with an advanced solid tumor such as melanoma, head and neck, liver or kidney cancer. The CDR3 sequence: CASGQGNEPQHF. The CDR3 DNA sequence: TGTGCCAGCGGACAGGGCAATGAGCCCCAGCATTTT.